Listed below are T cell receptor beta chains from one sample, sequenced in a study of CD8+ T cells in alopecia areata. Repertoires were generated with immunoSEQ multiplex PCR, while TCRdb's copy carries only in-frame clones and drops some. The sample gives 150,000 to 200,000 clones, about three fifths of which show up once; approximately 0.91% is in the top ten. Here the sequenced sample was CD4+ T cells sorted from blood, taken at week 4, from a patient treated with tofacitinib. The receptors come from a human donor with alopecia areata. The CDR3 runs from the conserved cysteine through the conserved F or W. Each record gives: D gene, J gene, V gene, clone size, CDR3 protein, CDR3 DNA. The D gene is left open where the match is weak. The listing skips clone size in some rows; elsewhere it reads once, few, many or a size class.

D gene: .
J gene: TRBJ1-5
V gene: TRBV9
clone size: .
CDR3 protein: CASSEEFKPQHF
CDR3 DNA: TGTGCCAGCAGCGAGGAGTTCAAGCCCCAGCATTTT

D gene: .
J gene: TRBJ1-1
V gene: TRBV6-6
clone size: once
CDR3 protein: CASTIQGGSTEAFF
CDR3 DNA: TGTGCCAGCACCATTCAGGGCGGTAGCACTGAAGCTTTCTTT

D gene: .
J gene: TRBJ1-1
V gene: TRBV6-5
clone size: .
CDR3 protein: CASSFGQNTEAFF
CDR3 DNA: TGTGCCAGCAGTTTCGGACAGAACACTGAAGCTTTCTTT

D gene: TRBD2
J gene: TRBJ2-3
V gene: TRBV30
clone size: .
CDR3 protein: CAWSVGSPGTSGGTDTQYF
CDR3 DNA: TGTGCCTGGAGTGTGGGTAGCCCCGGGACTAGCGGGGGCACAGATACGCAGTATTTT

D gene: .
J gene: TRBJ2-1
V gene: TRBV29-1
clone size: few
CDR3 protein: CSLRVSGLLTEQFF
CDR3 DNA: TGCAGCCTTCGCGTGTCGGGGCTCCTGACTGAGCAGTTCTTC

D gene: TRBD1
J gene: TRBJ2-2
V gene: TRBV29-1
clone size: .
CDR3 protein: CSVARDSATGELFF
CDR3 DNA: TGCAGCGTTGCCCGGGACAGTGCCACCGGGGAGCTGTTTTTT

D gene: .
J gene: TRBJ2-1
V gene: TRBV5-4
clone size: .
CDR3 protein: CASSLPLGEQFF
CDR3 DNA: TGTGCCAGCAGCTTGCCCTTGGGGGAGCAGTTCTTC

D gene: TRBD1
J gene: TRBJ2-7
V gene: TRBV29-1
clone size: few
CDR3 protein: CSASRDSSLREQYF
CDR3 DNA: TGCAGCGCTTCCCGGGACAGTTCTCTTCGCGAGCAGTACTTC

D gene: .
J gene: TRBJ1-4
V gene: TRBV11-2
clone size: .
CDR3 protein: CASSLAPTVGEKLFF
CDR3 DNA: TGTGCCAGCAGCTTAGCGCCCACTGTTGGGGAAAAACTGTTTTTT

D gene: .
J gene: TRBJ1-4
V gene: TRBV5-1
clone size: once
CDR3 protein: CASTLEIGSGEKLFF
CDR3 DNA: TGCGCCAGCACCCTTGAGATTGGCTCGGGTGAAAAACTGTTTTTT

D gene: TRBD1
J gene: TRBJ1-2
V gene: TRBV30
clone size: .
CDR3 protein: CAWRNSFRGQDYGYTF
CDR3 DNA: TGTGCCTGGAGGAATAGTTTTCGTGGACAGGACTATGGCTACACCTTC

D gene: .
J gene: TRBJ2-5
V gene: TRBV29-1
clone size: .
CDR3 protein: CSINRDPGETQYF
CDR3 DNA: TGCAGCATCAACCGGGACCCCGGGGAGACCCAGTACTTC

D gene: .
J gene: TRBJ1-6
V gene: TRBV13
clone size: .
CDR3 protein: CASSLGGILHF
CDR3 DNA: TGTGCCAGCAGCTTGGGGGGTATCCTCCACTTT

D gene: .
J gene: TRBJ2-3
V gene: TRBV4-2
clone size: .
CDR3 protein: CASSQDRLGSTDTQYF
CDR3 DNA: TGTGCCAGCAGCCAAGATAGACTAGGCAGCACAGATACGCAGTATTTT

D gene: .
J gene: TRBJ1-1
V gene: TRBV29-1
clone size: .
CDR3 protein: CSVYFGWGTEAFF
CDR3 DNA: TGCAGCGTCTATTTTGGATGGGGCACTGAAGCTTTCTTT

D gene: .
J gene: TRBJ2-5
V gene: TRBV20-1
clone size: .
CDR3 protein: CSARGGETQYF
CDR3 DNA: TGCAGTGCTAGAGGGGGAGAGACCCAGTACTTC

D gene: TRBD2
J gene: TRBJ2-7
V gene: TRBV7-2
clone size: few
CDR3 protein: CASTSTSGGTYEQYF
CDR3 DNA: TGTGCCAGCACCTCGACTAGCGGGGGAACCTACGAGCAGTACTTC

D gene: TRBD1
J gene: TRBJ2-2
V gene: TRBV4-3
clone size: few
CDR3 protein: CASSLGTATGELFF
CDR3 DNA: TGCGCCAGCAGCCTTGGGACAGCCACCGGGGAGCTGTTTTTT

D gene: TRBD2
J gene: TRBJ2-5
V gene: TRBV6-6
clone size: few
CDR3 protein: CASSVALAGAGETQYF
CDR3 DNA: TGTGCCAGCAGTGTGGCCCTAGCGGGGGCGGGGGAGACCCAGTACTTC

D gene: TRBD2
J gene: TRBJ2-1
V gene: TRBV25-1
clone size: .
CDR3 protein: CASNLAGTLYSEQFF
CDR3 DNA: TGTGCCAGCAACCTAGCGGGGACACTCTACAGTGAGCAGTTCTTC

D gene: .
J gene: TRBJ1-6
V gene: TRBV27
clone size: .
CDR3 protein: CASSLLHKLNNSPLHF
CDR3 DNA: TGTGCCAGCAGTTTACTCCACAAGCTTAATAATTCACCCCTCCACTTT

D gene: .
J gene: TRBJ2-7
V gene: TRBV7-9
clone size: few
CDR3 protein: CASSLGGLGGPRQYF
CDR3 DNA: TGTGCCAGCAGCTTAGGAGGGCTAGGGGGTCCTCGGCAGTACTTC

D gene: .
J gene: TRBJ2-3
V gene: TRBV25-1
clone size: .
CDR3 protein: CASSPPDTQYF
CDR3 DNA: TGTGCCAGCAGTCCACCAGATACGCAGTATTTT

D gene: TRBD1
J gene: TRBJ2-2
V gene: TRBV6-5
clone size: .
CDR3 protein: CASSNRGWGTGELFF
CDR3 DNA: TGTGCCAGCAGCAACAGGGGTTGGGGCACCGGGGAGCTGTTTTTT

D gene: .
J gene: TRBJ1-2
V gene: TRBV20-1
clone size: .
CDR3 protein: CSAPGAYGYTF
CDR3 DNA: TGCAGTGCTCCCGGGGCCTATGGCTACACCTTC

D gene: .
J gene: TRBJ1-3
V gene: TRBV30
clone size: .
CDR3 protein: CAWSRNSGSGNTIYF
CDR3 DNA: TGTGCCTGGTCTCGGAACAGCGGCTCTGGAAACACCATATATTTT

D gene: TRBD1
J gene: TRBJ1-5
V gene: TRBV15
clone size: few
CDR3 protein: CATQDRGGNQPQHF
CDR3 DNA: TGTGCCACCCAAGACAGGGGAGGGAATCAGCCCCAGCATTTT

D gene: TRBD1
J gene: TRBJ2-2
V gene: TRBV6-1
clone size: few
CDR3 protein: CASHQGANTGELFF
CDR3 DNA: TGTGCCAGTCATCAGGGGGCGAACACCGGGGAGCTGTTTTTT

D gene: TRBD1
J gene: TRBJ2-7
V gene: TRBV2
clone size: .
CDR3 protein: CASLWTGASEQYF
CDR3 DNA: TGTGCCAGCCTATGGACAGGGGCGAGCGAGCAGTACTTC

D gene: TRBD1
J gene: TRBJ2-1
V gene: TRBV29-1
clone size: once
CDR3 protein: CSVEGGGQFSYNEQFF
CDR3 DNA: TGCAGCGTTGAAGGAGGGGGCCAATTCTCCTACAATGAGCAGTTCTTC

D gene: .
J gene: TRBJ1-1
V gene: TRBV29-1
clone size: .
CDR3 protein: CSVRRVTREAFF
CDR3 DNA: TGCAGCGTCCGACGGGTCACCCGCGAAGCTTTCTTT

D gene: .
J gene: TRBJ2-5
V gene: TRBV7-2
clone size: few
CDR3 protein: CASSFERETQYF
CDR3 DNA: TGTGCCAGCAGCTTCGAACGCGAGACCCAGTACTTC

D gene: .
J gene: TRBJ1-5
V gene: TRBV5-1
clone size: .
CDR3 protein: CASSLSAGQPQHF
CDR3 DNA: TGCGCCAGCAGCTTGTCGGCGGGTCAGCCCCAGCATTTT

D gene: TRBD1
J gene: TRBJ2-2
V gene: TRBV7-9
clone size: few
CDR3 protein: CASSPRAGGTRTGELFF
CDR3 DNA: TGTGCCAGCAGCCCCCGGGCAGGGGGAACTAGGACCGGGGAGCTGTTTTTT

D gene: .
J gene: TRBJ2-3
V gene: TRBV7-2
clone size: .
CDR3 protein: CASSLLKGRTDTQYF
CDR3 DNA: TGTGCCAGCAGCTTATTGAAGGGTCGCACAGATACGCAGTATTTT

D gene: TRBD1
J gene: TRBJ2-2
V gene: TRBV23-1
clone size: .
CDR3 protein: CARSQSRGTANTGELFF
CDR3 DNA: TGCGCCAGAAGTCAAAGCCGTGGGACAGCGAACACCGGGGAGCTGTTTTTT

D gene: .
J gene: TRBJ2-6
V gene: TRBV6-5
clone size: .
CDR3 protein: CASSTGIPGANVLTF
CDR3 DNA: TGTGCCAGCAGTACAGGGATCCCTGGGGCCAACGTCCTGACTTTC

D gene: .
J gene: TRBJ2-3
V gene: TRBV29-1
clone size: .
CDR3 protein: CSVKEGADTQYF
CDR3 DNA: TGCAGCGTTAAAGAGGGTGCAGATACGCAGTATTTT

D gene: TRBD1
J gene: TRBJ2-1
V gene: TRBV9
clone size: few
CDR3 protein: CASSPPPGTGHIGEQFF
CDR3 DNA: TGTGCCAGCAGCCCCCCTCCCGGGACAGGGCATATAGGTGAGCAGTTCTTC

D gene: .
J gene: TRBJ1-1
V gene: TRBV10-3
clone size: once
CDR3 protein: CAISSGRDLEAFF
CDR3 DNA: TGTGCCATCAGCTCAGGACGGGATTTGGAAGCTTTCTTT

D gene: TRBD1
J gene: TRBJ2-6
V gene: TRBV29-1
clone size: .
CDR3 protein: CSVGRTGSSGANVLTF
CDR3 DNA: TGCAGCGTAGGTAGGACAGGGAGCTCCGGGGCCAACGTCCTGACTTTC

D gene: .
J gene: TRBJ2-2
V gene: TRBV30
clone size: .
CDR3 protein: CAWRKGHTGELFF
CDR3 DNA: TGTGCCTGGAGGAAGGGCCACACCGGGGAGCTGTTTTTT

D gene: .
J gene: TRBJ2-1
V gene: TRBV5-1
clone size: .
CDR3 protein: CASSLALNYNEQFF
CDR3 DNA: TGCGCCAGCAGCTTGGCCCTAAACTACAATGAGCAGTTCTTC

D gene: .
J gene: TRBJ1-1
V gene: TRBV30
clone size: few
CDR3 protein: CAWSVRGDTEAFF
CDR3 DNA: TGTGCCTGGAGTGTTCGGGGGGACACTGAAGCTTTCTTT

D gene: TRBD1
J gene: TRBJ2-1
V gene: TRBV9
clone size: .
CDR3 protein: CASSVVNRGPYNEQFF
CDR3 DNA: TGTGCCAGCAGCGTAGTTAACAGGGGGCCCTACAATGAGCAGTTCTTC

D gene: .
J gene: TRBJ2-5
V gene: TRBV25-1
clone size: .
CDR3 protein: CASSERQGGLQETQYF
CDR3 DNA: TGTGCCAGCAGTGAGAGGCAGGGCGGGCTCCAAGAGACCCAGTACTTC

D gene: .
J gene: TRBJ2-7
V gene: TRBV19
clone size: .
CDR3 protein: CASSGSGQGGPQYF
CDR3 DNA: TGTGCCAGTAGTGGTTCGGGGCAAGGTGGACCGCAGTACTTC

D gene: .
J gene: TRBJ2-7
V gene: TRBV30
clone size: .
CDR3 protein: CAWSVGLGEQYF
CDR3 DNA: TGTGCCTGGAGTGTAGGGTTAGGAGAGCAGTACTTC

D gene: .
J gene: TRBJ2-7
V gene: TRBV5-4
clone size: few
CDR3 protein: CASSLWDSSSYEQYF
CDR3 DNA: TGTGCCAGCAGCTTATGGGACTCAAGCTCCTACGAGCAGTACTTC

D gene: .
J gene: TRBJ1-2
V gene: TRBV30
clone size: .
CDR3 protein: CAWRAFNPNYGYTF
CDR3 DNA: TGTGCCTGGAGAGCGTTTAATCCTAACTATGGCTACACCTTC

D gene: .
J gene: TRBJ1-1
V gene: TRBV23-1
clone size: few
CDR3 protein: CAPNTEAFF
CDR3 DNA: TGCGCCCCGAACACTGAAGCTTTCTTT

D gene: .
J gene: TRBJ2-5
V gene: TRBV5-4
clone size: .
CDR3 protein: CASSSPRVETQYF
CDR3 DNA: TGTGCCAGCAGCTCCCCTAGGGTGGAGACCCAGTACTTC

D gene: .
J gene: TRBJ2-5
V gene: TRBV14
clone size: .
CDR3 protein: CASSQALTQYF
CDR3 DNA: TGTGCCAGCAGCCAAGCCCTGACCCAGTACTTC

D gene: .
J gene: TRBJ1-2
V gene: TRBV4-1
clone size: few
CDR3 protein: CASSKPGPIYGYTF
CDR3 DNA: TGCGCCAGCAGCAAACCGGGACCGATCTATGGCTACACCTTC

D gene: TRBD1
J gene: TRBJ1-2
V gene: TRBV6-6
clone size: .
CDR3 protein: CATGQVYGYTF
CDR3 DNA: TGTGCCACCGGACAGGTGTATGGCTACACCTTC